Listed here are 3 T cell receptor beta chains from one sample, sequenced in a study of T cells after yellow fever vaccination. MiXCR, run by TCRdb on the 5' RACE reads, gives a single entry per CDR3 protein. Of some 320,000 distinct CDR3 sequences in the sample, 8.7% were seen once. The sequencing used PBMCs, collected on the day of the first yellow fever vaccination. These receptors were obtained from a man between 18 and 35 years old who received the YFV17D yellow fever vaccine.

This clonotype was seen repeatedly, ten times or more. The CDR3 nucleotides are TGTGCCAGCAGCTTAGGGCAGCGGGGTTTCACAGATACGCAGTATTTT. It codes for CASSLGQRGFTDTQYF. The chain is built from TRBV11-2 and TRBJ2-3; 7 bases are shared with TRBD2. CDR1 SGHAT and CDR2 FQNNGV come from the germline V gene. The junction had 6 bases not matched to a gene; V was cut back by 1 base and J by 2 bases. The CDR3 spans 16 residues. Combining the CDR3 with reference TRBV11-2 and TRBJ2-3 gives the whole variable domain EAGVAQSPRYKIIEKRQSVAFWCNPISGHATLYWYQQILGQGPKLLIQFQNNGVVDDSQLPKDRFSAERLKGVDSTLKIQPAKLEDSAVYLCASSLGQRGFTDTQYFGPGTRLTVL.

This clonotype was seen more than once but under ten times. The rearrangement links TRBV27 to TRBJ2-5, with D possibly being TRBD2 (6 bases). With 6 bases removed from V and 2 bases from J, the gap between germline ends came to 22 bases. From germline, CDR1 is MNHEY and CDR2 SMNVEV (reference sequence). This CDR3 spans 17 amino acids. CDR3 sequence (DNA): TGTGCCAGCAGACGCCCGGGACGCCGGGGAGGTCAAGAGACCCAGTACTTC. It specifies CASRRPGRRGGQETQYF.

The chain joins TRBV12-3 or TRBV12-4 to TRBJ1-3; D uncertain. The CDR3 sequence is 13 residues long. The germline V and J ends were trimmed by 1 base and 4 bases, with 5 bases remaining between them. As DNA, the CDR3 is TGTGCCAGCAGTTTAGTCGCCGGAAACACCATATATTTT. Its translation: CASSLVAGNTIYF.